The TCR beta chain under discussion was sequenced for a study of chemoradiotherapy in HPV16-positive cancers. Study results and limitations: Non-HPV-specific T cells did not expand in tumors during treatment, whereas candidate HPV-specific clones and E7-related motifs did.

The germline V gene has CDR1 SGDLS and CDR2 YYNGEE. This CDR3 region has 15 residues. V was trimmed by 0 bases and J by 5 bases, leaving 12 bases between them. Of note for this clone: As yet, its antigen is unknown.

Repeated repertoire sampling spanned the course of chemoradiotherapy. Data came from immunoSEQ multiplex PCR; TCRdb stores just in-frame clones and leaves some out. The sample includes more than 6,000 clones, around 86% of them seen just once. Sequenced material: tumor tissue, taken from a patient who underwent chemoradiotherapy. This chain uses TRBV9 with TRBJ2-1; D may be TRBD1 (6 bases). The TCR was taken from a human donor with HPV-associated anogenital cancer. CDR3 sequence reads: CASSVEIGTHNEQFF. Written as DNA, the CDR3 is TGTGCCAGCAGCGTAGAGATAGGGACACACAATGAGCAGTTCTTC.